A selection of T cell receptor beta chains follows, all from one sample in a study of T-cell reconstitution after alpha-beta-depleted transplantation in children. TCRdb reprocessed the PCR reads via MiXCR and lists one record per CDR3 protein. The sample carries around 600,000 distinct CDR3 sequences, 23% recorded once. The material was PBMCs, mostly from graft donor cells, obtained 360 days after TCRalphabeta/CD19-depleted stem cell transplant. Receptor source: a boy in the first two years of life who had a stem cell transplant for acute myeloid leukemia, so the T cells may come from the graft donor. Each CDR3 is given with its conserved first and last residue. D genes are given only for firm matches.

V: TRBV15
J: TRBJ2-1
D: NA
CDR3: CATSRLRTGRSYNEQFF

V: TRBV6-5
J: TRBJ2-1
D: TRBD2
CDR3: CASSYSIGLAGDEQFF

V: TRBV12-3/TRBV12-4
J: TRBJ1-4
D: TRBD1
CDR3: CASSSRTGRANEKLFF

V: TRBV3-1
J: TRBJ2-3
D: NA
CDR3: CASSQALGGDTDTQYF

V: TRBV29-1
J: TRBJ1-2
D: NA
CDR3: CSVASGDYGYTF

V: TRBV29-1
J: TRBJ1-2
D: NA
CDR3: CSVESVTKTGPYGYTF

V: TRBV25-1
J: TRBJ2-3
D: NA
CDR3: CAITRQRRTDTQYF

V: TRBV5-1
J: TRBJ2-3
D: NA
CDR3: CASSFVNSAAITDTQYF

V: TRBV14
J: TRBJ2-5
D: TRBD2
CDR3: CASSQVAGVETQYF

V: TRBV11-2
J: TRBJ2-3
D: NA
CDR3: CASSLARGWADTQYF

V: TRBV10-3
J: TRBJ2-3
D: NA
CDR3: CAISSTVDTQYF

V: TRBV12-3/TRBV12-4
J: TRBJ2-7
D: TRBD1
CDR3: CASRSTGDSSYEQYF

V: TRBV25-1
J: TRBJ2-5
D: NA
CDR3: CASSLHQAGQQETQYF

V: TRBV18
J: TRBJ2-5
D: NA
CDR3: CASSPLPVVGRRETQYF

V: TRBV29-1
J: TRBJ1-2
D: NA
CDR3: CSASLGGNYGYTF

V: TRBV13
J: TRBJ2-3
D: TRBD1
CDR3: CASSLSPRQGTSTDTQYF

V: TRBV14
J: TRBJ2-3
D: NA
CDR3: CASSSYPDTQYF

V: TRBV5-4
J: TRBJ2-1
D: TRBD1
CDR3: CASSGDRGHSSYNEQFF

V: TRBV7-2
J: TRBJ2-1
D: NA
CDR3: CASSANWGDEQFF

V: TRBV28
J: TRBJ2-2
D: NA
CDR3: CASSLPLVYTGELFF

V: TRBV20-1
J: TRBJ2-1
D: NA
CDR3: CSARGQQGEEQFF

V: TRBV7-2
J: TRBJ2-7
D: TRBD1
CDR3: CASSLVGDRGYEQYF

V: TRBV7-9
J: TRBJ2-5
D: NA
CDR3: CASSLGQLQETQYF

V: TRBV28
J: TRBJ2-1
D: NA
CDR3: CASSFLLILGGREQFF

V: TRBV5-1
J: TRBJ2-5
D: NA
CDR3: CASSWAGETQYF

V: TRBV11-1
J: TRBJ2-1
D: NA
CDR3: CASSLSGWGGPSYNEQFF

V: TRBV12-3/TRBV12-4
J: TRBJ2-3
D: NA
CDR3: CASSHRGAGDTQYF

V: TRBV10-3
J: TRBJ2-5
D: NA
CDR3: CAISESMGQSETQYF

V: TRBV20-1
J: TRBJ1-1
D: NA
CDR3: CSARDDPGWRAFF

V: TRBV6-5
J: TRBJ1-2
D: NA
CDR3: CASSSFYGYTF

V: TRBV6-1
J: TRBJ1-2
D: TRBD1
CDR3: CASSGTGTGNYGYTF

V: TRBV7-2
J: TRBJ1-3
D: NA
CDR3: CASSLAMGPGNTIYF

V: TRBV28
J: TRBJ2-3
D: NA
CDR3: CASSLQGLGTDTQYF

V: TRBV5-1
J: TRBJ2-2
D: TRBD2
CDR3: CASSAGLYSGELFF

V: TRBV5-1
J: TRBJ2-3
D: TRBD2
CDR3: CASSLDTSGPLRTDTQYF

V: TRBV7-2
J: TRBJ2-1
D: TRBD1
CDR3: CASSFDRGLYNEQFF

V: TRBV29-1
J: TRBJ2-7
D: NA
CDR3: CSVVVLGTYEQYF

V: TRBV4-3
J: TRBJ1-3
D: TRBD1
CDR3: CASSPGTGITNTTYF

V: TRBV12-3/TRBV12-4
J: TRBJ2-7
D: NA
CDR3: CASSLEQGPEQYF

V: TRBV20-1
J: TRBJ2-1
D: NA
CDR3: CSARPWRHEQFF

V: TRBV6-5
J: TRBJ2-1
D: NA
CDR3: CASSSRFYNEQFF

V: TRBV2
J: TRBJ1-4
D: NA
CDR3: CASSPTWGREKLFF

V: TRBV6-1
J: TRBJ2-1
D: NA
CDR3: CASSPGWDNEQFF

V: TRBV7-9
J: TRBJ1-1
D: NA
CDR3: CASSSTHRVSTEAFF

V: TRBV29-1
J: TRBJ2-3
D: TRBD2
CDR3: CSVVLLGTSSPDTQYF

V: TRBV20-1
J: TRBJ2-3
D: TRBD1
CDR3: CSARDLQTGVGTDTQYF

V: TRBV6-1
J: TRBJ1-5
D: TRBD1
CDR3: CASSLPRDRGYNQPQHF

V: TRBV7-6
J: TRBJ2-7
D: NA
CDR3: CAALSGYNYEQYF

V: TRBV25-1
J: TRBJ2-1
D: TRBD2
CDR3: CASSEYLAGAYNEQFF

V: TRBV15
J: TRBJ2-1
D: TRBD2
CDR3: CATSRDAVAGGRPYNEQFF

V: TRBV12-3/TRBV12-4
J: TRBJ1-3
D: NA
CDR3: CASAHWGRGNTIYF